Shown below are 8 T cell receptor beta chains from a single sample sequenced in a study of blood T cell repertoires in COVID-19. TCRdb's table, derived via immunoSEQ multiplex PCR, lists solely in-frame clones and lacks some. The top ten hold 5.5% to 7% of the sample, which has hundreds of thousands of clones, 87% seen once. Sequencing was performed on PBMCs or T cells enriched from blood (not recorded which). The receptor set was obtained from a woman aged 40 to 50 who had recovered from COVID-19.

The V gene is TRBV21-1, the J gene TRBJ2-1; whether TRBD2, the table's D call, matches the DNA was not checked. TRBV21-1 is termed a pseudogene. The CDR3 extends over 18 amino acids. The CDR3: CASSAGGNPAVHYNEQFF. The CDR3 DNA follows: TGTGCCAGCAGCGCAGGCGGGAACCCCGCGGTCCACTACAATGAGCAGTTCTTC.

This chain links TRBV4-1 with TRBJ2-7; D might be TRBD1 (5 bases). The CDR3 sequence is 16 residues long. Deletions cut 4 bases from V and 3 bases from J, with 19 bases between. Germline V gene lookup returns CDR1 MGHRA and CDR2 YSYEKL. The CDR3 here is CASSPPDGRAYYEQYF. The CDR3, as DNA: TGCGCCAGCAGCCCTCCCGACGGCAGGGCCTACTACGAGCAGTACTTC.

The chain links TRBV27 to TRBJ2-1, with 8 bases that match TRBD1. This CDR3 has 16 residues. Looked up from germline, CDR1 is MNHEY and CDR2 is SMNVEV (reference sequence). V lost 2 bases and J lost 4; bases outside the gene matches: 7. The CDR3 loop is CASSLIGTGLYNEQFF. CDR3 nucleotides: TGTGCCAGCAGTTTAATCGGGACAGGACTTTACAATGAGCAGTTCTTC.

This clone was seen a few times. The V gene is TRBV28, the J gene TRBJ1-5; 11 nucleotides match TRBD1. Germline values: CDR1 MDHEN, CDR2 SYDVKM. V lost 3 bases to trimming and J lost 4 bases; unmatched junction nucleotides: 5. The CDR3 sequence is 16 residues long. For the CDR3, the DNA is TGTGCCAGCAGTTTTTTGGGGACAGGGGGGAATCAGCCCCAGCATTTT. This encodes CASSFLGTGGNQPQHF.

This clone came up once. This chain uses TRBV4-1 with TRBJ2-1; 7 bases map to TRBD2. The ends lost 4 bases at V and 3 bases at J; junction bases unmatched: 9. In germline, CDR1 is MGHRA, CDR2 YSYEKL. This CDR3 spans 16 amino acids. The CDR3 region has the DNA TGCGCCAGCAGCCCCCAGAGCGGGAAGATCTACAATGAGCAGTTCTTC. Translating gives CASSPQSGKIYNEQFF.

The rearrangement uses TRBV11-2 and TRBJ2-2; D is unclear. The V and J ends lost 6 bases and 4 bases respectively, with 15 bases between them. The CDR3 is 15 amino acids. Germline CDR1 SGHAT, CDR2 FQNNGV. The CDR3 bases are TGTGCCAGCAGTTACTCCTTCCCTCTCACCGGGGAGCTGTTTTTT. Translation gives CASSYSFPLTGELFF. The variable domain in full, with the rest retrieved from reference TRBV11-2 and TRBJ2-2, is EAGVAQSPRYKIIEKRQSVAFWCNPISGHATLYWYQQILGQGPKLLIQFQNNGVVDDSQLPKDRFSAERLKGVDSTLKIQPAKLEDSAVYLCASSYSFPLTGELFFGEGSRLTVL.

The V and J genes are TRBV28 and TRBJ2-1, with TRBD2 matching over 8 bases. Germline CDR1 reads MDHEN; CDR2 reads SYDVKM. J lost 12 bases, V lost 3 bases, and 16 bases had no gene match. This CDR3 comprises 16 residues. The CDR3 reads CASSFGSASGSTGQFF. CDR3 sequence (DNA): TGTGCCAGCAGTTTCGGGTCGGCTAGCGGGTCTACTGGGCAGTTCTTC.

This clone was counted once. The CDR3 loop is CASSLDARSGYTF. Here the CDR3 DNA reads TGTGCCAGCAGCTTAGACGCGAGAAGTGGCTACACCTTC. The chain couples TRBV7-2 to TRBJ1-2; no definite D call. The CDR3 length is 13 residues. Germline V gene sequence: CDR1 SGHTA, CDR2 FQGNSA. The V and J ends lost 1 base and 7 bases respectively, with 10 bases between them. Based on the CDR3 plus reference TRBV7-2 and TRBJ1-2, the full variable domain is GAGVSQSPSNKVTEKGKDVELRCDPISGHTALYWYRQSLGQGLEFLIYFQGNSAPDKSGLPSDRFSAERTGGSVSTLTIQRTQQEDSAVYLCASSLDARSGYTFGSGTRLTVV.